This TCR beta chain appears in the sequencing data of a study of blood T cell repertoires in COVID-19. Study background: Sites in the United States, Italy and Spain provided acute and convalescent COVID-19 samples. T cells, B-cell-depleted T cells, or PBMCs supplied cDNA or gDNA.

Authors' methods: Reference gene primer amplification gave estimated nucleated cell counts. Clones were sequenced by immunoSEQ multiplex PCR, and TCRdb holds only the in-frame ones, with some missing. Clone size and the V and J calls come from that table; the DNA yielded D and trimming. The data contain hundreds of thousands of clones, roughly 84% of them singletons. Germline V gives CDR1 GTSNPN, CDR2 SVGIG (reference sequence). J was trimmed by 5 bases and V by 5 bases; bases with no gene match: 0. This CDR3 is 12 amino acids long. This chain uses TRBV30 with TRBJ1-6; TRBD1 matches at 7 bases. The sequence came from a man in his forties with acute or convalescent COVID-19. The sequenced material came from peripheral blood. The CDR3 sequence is CAWGTDNSPLHF. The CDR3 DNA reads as TGTGCCTGGGGGACAGATAATTCACCCCTCCACTTT.